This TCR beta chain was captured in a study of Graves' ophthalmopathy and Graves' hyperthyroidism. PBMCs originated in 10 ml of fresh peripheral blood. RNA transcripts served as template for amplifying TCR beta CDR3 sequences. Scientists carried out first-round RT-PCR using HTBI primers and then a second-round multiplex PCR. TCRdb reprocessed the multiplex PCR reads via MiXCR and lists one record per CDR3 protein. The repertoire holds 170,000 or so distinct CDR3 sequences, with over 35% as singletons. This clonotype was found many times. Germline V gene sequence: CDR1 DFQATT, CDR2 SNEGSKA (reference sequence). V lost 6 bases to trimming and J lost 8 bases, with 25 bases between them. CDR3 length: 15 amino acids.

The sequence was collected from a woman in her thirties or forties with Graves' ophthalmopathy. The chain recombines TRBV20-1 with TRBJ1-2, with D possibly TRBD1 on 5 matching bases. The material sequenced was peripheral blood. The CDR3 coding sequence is TGCAGTGCCCCTTCCTCCGACTCAGGGAGTTGGGGCTACACCTTC. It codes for CSAPSSDSGSWGYTF.